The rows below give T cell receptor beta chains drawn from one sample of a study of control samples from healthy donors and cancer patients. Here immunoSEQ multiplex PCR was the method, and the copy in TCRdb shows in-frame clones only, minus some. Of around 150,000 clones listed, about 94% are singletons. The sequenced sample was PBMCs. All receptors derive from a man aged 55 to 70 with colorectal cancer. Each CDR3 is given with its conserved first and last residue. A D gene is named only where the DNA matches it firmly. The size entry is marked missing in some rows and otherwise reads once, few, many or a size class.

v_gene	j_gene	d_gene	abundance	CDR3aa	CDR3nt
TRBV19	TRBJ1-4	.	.	CASSIIGEVGEKLFF	TGTGCCAGTAGTATTATCGGGGAAGTAGGGGAAAAACTGTTTTTT
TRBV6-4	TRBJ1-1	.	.	CASSDARRAFF	TGTGCCAGCAGTGACGCCAGGAGAGCTTTCTTT
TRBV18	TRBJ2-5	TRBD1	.	CASSPQQGLQETQYF	TGTGCCAGCTCACCCCAACAGGGGTTGCAAGAGACCCAGTACTTC
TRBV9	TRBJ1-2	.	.	CASSGISARQGYTF	TGTGCCAGCAGCGGAATTTCGGCGAGACAGGGCTACACCTTC
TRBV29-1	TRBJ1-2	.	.	CSVELRGIYGYTF	TGCAGCGTTGAATTGCGGGGTATCTATGGCTACACCTTC
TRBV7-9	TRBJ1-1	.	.	CASSPISKGENTEAFF	TGTGCCAGCAGCCCAATCAGTAAAGGGGAGAACACTGAAGCTTTCTTT
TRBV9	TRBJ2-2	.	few	CASSERTSLGELFF	TGTGCCAGCAGCGAAAGGACTTCCTTGGGGGAGCTGTTTTTT
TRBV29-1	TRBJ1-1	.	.	CSVGPGGAPATEAFF	TGCAGCGTTGGTCCCGGGGGGGCTCCCGCCACTGAAGCTTTCTTT
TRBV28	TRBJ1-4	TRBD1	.	CASSMGQGALANEKLFF	TGTGCCAGCAGTATGGGACAGGGGGCTCTAGCTAATGAAAAACTGTTTTTT
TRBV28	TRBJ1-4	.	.	CASLGQGATNEKLFF	TGTGCCTCCTTAGGGCAGGGCGCAACTAATGAAAAACTGTTTTTT
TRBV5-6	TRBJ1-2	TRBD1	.	CASSRTGPYYGYTF	TGTGCCAGCAGCCGGACAGGTCCCTACTATGGCTACACCTTC
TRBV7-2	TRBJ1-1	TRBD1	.	CASTRPGQPEAFF	TGTGCCAGCACCCGACCGGGACAGCCTGAAGCTTTCTTT
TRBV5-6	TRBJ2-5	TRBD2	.	CASSLVSGGKETQYF	TGTGCCAGCAGCTTGGTTAGCGGGGGTAAAGAGACCCAGTACTTC
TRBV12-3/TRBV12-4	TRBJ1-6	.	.	CASSSTGSPLHF	TGTGCCAGCAGTTCCACTGGATCACCCCTCCACTTT
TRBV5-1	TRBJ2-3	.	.	CASNGGVGTDTQYF	TGCGCCAGCAATGGAGGGGTGGGGACAGATACGCAGTATTTT
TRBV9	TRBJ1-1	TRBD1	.	CASSAPTGVNTEAFF	TGTGCCAGCAGCGCCCCGACAGGGGTGAACACTGAAGCTTTCTTT
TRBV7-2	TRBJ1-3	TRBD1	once	CASSRTGPGNTIYF	TGTGCCAGCAGCCGGACAGGGCCAGGAAACACCATATATTTT
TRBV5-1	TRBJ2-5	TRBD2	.	CASSLGPSGGFFQETQYF	TGCGCCAGCAGCTTGGGGCCTAGCGGGGGCTTCTTCCAAGAGACCCAGTACTTC
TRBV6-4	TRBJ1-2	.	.	CASSDSSGLEGYTF	TGTGCCAGCAGTGACTCGAGCGGGCTGGAGGGCTACACCTTC